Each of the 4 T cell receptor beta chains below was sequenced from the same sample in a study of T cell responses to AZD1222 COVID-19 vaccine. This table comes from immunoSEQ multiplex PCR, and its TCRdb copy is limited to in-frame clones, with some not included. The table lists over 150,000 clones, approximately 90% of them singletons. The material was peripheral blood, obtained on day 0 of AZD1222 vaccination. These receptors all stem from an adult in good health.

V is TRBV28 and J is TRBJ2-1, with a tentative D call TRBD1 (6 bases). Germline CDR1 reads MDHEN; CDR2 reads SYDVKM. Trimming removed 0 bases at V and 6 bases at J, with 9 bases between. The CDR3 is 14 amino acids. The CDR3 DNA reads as TGTGCCAGCAGTTTATGGGGGGCAGGCAATGAGCAGTTCTTC. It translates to CASSLWGAGNEQFF.

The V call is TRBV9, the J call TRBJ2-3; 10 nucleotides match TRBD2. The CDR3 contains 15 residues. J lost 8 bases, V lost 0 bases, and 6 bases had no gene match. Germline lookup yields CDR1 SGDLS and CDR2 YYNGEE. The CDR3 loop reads CASSVVSGGTATQYF. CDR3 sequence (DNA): TGTGCCAGCAGCGTAGTTAGCGGGGGGACGGCTACGCAGTATTTT.

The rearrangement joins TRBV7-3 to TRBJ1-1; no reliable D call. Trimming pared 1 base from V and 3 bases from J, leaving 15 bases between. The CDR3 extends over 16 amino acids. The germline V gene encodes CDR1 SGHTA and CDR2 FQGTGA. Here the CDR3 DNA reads TGTGCCAGCAGCTTAATAGGTGGGCTAAGGGACACTGAAGCTTTCTTT. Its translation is CASSLIGGLRDTEAFF.

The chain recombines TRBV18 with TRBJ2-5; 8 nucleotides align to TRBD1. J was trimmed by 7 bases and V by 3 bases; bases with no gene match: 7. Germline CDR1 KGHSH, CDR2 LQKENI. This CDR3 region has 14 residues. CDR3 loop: CASSPPGQAGTQYF. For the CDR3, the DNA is TGTGCCAGCTCACCCCCGGGACAGGCTGGGACCCAGTACTTC.